The 3 T cell receptor beta chains below were found in one sample sequenced in a study of blood T cell repertoires in COVID-19 (TCRdb year 2020). Receptor amplification or capture employed the immunoSEQ multiplex PCR assay. TCRdb limited this immuneACCESS table to in-frame rearrangements with V and J called. A share of clones is missing; checked studies link under half to unresolved V genes, and the rest is unexplained. The sample records over 150,000 clones, around 83% of which are singletons. Over 10% of the sample is taken by the ten largest. The material sequenced was peripheral blood. These receptors all stem from a woman between 55 and 75 years old with COVID-19, enrolled during active disease.

The chain links TRBV27 to TRBJ2-7; D is unresolved. This CDR3 is 13 amino acids long. V was clipped by 4 bases and J by 4 bases, with 11 bases between them. The germline gives CDR1 MNHEY, CDR2 SMNVEV (reference sequence). This CDR3 is CASSSLSGYEQYF. DNA of the CDR3: TGTGCCAGCAGTTCCTTGAGTGGTTACGAGCAGTACTTC.

This chain uses TRBV29-1 with TRBJ1-1; possibly TRBD1 for D (6 bases). The CDR3 consists of 12 residues. V dropped 3 bases and J dropped 9 bases, with 14 bases sitting between them. CDR1 is SQVTM, CDR2 ANQGSEA, per germline. CDR3: CSVDAGTFKAFF. CDR3 nucleotides: TGCAGCGTTGACGCCGGGACATTCAAAGCTTTCTTT.

The chain combines TRBV19 with TRBJ2-2; TRBD1 matches at 7 bases. V was clipped by 6 bases and J by 6 bases; unmatched bases: 7. Germline V gene data show CDR1 as LNHDA and CDR2 as SQIVND (reference sequence). The CDR3 extends over 14 amino acids. The CDR3 DNA reads TGTGCCAGTAGGACCAGACAGGGTCCCGGGGAGCTGTTTTTT. This gives the protein CASRTRQGPGELFF. The full variable domain, in which reference TRBV19 and TRBJ2-2 provide the parts outside the CDR3, is DGGITQSPKYLFRKEGQNVTLSCEQNLNHDAMYWYRQDPGQGLRLIYYSQIVNDFQKGDIAEGYSVSREKKESFPLTVTSAQKNPTAFYLCASRTRQGPGELFFGEGSRLTVL.